This T cell receptor beta chain was documented in a study of T cell clones after liver transplantation. The CDR3 extends over 16 amino acids. The germline V gene has CDR1 SGDLS and CDR2 YYNGEE. Trimming removed 4 bases from V and 6 bases from J; junction bases left unmatched: 11. Clones were read by immunoSEQ multiplex PCR, and TCRdb kept only the in-frame ones, dropping some. The data contain 45,000 or so clones, more than 70% of them singletons. J is TRBJ2-1 and V is TRBV9; 9 bases map to TRBD1. The material sequenced was CD4+ T cells from blood, taken 24 months after liver transplant. The TCR was taken from a human patient who received a liver transplant. The graft donor may have contributed some T cells. The CDR3 DNA follows: TGTGCCAGCAGCTTTAAGGGACAGGGCGGCAGCAATGAGCAGTTCTTC. As protein: CASSFKGQGGSNEQFF.